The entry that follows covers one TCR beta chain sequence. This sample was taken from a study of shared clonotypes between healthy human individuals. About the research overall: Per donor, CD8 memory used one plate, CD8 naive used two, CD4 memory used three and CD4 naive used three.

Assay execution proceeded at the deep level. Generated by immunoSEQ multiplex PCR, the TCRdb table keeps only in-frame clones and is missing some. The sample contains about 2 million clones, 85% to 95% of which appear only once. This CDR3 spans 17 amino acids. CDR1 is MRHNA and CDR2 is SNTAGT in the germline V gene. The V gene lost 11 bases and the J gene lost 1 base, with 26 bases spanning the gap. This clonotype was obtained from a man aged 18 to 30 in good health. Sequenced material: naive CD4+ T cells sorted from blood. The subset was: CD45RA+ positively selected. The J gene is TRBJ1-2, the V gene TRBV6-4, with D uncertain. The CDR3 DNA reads TGTGCCGGCTTTAGACCCGCAGGTTTGGAGCTTAACTATGGCTACACCTTC. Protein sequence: CAGFRPAGLELNYGYTF.